Presented here are 20 T cell receptor beta chains from one specimen sequenced in a study of cytotoxic CD8 clonotypes in ibrutinib-treated CLL. The assay was immunoSEQ multiplex PCR, and TCRdb's table has in-frame clones only and misses some. The table records roughly 190,000 clones, around three quarters of them present only once. The sequenced sample was PBMCs, obtained after 24 months of ibrutinib treatment. These receptors were obtained from a human donor with chronic lymphocytic leukemia.

The sample holds a few counts of this clone. The rearrangement uses TRBV28 and TRBJ2-7; weak D call: TRBD2 (5 bases). Trimming stripped 6 bases from V and 3 bases from J, with 6 bases between. Germline CDR1 reads MDHEN; CDR2 reads SYDVKM. The CDR3 consists of 11 residues. In DNA, the CDR3 is TGTGCCAGCAGCGACTACTACGAGCAGTACTTC. This encodes CASSDYYEQYF. The variable domain in full, with the rest retrieved from reference TRBV28 and TRBJ2-7, is DVKVTQSSRYLVKRTGEKVFLECVQDMDHENMFWYRQDPGLGLRLIYFSYDVKMKEKGDIPEGYSVSREKKERFSLILESASTNQTSMYLCASSDYYEQYFGPGTRLTVT.

This clone was seen just once. The chain links TRBV30 to TRBJ2-1; D is ambiguous. The V and J ends lost 0 bases and 7 bases respectively, with 13 bases between them. The germline V gene has CDR1 GTSNPN and CDR2 SVGIG (reference sequence). This CDR3 comprises 14 residues. CDR3: CAWSVRGVGNEQFF. CDR3 bases: TGTGCCTGGAGTGTACGAGGTGTAGGGAATGAGCAGTTCTTC.

V and J are TRBV5-1 and TRBJ2-7; 11 positions agree with TRBD2. This CDR3 has 15 residues. The junction had 5 bases not matched to a gene; V was cut back by 3 bases and J by 3 bases. CDR1 is SGHRS, CDR2 YFSETQ, per germline. The CDR3 reads CASSSRLAGIYEQYF. The CDR3 DNA reads TGCGCCAGCAGCTCGCGACTAGCGGGGATCTACGAGCAGTACTTC. Full variable domain (outside the CDR3, taken from reference TRBV5-1 and TRBJ2-7): KAGVTQTPRYLIKTRGQQVTLSCSPISGHRSVSWYQQTPGQGLQFLFEYFSETQRNKGNFPGRFSGRQFSNSRSEMNVSTLELGDSALYLCASSSRLAGIYEQYFGPGTRLTVT.

This clone was seen more than once but under ten times. The chain carries TRBV28 and TRBJ1-2; 9 bases match TRBD1. There are 17 residues in the CDR3. The germline V gene has CDR1 MDHEN and CDR2 SYDVKM. V was pared by 5 bases and J by 4 bases, with 14 bases of the junction left unmatched. CDR3: CASSQSPTTGGAYGYTF. In DNA form, the CDR3 reads TGTGCCAGCAGTCAAAGCCCTACGACAGGGGGAGCCTATGGCTACACCTTC.

V is TRBV5-4 and J is TRBJ2-3; 10 bases agree with TRBD2. The trim removed 4 bases at V and 5 bases at J, leaving 16 bases unmatched. CDR3 length equals 18 residues. Germline loops: CDR1 SGHNT, CDR2 YYREEE (reference sequence). The CDR3 is CASSMEMGLAGVGDTQYF. CDR3 DNA sequence: TGTGCCAGCAGCATGGAAATGGGGCTAGCGGGAGTGGGAGATACGCAGTATTTT.

This clone was found once. The CDR3 sequence is CASSQGQGSETEAFF. CDR3 bases: TGCGCCAGCAGCCAAGGGCAGGGTAGCGAAACTGAAGCTTTCTTT. The rearrangement uses TRBV4-1 and TRBJ1-1; D might be TRBD1 (5 bases). The CDR3 sequence is 15 residues long. Looked up from germline, CDR1 is MGHRA and CDR2 is YSYEKL. Trimming took off 1 base at V and 5 bases at J, with 14 bases between the two ends.

This clone was picked up a small number of times. V and J are TRBV9 and TRBJ2-6; D is perhaps TRBD1 (5 bases). This CDR3 is 18 amino acids long. V lost 0 bases and J lost 0, with 13 bases in between. Looked up from germline, CDR1 is SGDLS and CDR2 is YYNGEE. CDR3 bases: TGTGCCAGCAGCGTAGGCGCCACCAGGGACTCTGGGGCCAACGTCCTGACTTTC. Protein sequence: CASSVGATRDSGANVLTF. Together with reference TRBV9 and TRBJ2-6, the CDR3 gives the full variable domain: DSGVTQTPKHLITATGQRVTLRCSPRSGDLSVYWYQQSLDQGLQFLIQYYNGEERAKGNILERFSAQQFPDLHSELNLSSLELGDSALYFCASSVGATRDSGANVLTFGAGSRLTVL.

The CDR3 loop is CASSLARQGSVYEQYF. The DNA for the CDR3 is TGTGCCAGCAGCTTAGCGCGACAGGGTTCTGTCTACGAGCAGTACTTC. V and J are TRBV7-2 and TRBJ2-7; 7 bases map to TRBD1. The junction had 8 bases not matched to a gene; V was cut back by 0 bases and J by 3 bases. Germline lookup yields CDR1 SGHTA and CDR2 FQGNSA. CDR3 size: 16 residues.

The J gene is TRBJ2-3, the V gene TRBV27; unclear D gene. Germline values: CDR1 MNHEY, CDR2 SMNVEV (reference sequence). This CDR3 contains 12 residues. V shed 4 bases and J shed 9 bases, with 11 bases lying between them. The CDR3 reads CASSSVLGTQYF. CDR3 nucleotide sequence: TGTGCCAGCAGTTCGGTCTTGGGGACGCAGTATTTT.

The chain couples TRBV11-2 to TRBJ2-3; 11 positions match TRBD2. CDR3 size: 17 residues. With 1 base clipped from V and 11 bases from J, the junction kept 14 bases outside the gene matches. Looked up from germline, CDR1 is SGHAT and CDR2 is FQNNGV. DNA of the CDR3: TGTGCCAGCAGCTTAGGAGGGACTAGCGGAAATCGACGGGGGCAGTATTTT. It is translated as CASSLGGTSGNRRGQYF.

V and J are TRBV4-1 and TRBJ2-1; 8 nucleotides line up with TRBD1. CDR3 length: 15 residues. CDR1 is MGHRA, CDR2 YSYEKL, per germline. With 4 bases clipped from V and 1 base from J, the junction kept 3 bases outside the gene matches. As DNA, the CDR3 is TGCGCCAGCAGCCCCCACAGGGGGTCCTACAATGAGCAGTTCTTC. Protein product: CASSPHRGSYNEQFF.

The J gene is TRBJ2-3, the V gene TRBV27, with 13 bases matching TRBD2. The CDR3 length is 16 residues. The germline CDR1 and CDR2 sequences are MNHEY and SMNVEV (reference sequence). V lost 5 bases to trimming and J lost 2 bases; unmatched junction nucleotides: 4. As DNA, the CDR3 is TGTGCCAGCAGTAGACTAGCGGGAGGACCCACAGATACGCAGTATTTT. Amino acids: CASSRLAGGPTDTQYF.

The chain uses TRBV4-2 and TRBJ2-2; the D gene is possibly TRBD1 (6 bases). Germline V gene lookup returns CDR1 LGHNA and CDR2 YNFKEQ. The CDR3 covers 17 residues. Trimming removed 4 bases at V and 3 bases at J, with 18 bases between. CDR3 residues: CASSLFLQGQYTGELFF. The CDR3 coding sequence is TGTGCCAGCAGCCTATTTCTACAGGGCCAGTACACCGGGGAGCTGTTTTTT.

The chain joins TRBV18 to TRBJ2-1; perhaps TRBD2 as D (6 bases). Germline assignment: CDR1 KGHSH and CDR2 LQKENI. The CDR3 runs 15 residues. V was pared by 6 bases and J by 6 bases, with 18 bases between. CDR3 loop: CASSLGRETGNEQFF. The CDR3 coding sequence is TGTGCCAGCTCTTTGGGTCGGGAGACTGGCAATGAGCAGTTCTTC.

The chain joins TRBV4-2 to TRBJ2-7; D unresolved. CDR1 is LGHNA, CDR2 YNFKEQ, per germline. V lost 0 bases and J lost 2, with 11 bases in between. CDR3 size: 15 residues. CDR3 region: CASSQDLTGAYEQYF. In nucleotides, the CDR3 is TGTGCCAGCAGCCAAGATTTGACTGGGGCCTACGAGCAGTACTTC.

Only a few counts were recorded for this clone. The chain has TRBV6-5 and TRBJ1-1; 8 nucleotides line up with TRBD1. CDR1 is MNHEY and CDR2 is SVGAGI in the germline V gene. The CDR3 sequence is 13 residues long. Trimming took 4 bases from V and 8 from J; bases not matched to a gene: 6. The CDR3 DNA is TGTGCCAGCAGTTCGGACAGGGTGGGCGAAGCTTTCTTT. This sequence encodes CASSSDRVGEAFF.

This chain connects TRBV6-4 to TRBJ1-1; 7 bases align to TRBD1. Germline V gene lookup returns CDR1 MRHNA and CDR2 SNTAGT. The CDR3 is 14 residues long. With V trimmed by 4 bases and J by 4 bases, 6 bases remained unmatched. The CDR3 reads CASSAQGVGTEAFF. In DNA, the CDR3 is TGTGCCAGCAGTGCCCAGGGGGTTGGCACTGAAGCTTTCTTT.

This clone has more than one count but fewer than ten. V usage is TRBV15 and J usage is TRBJ2-5, with 11 positions matching TRBD1. The CDR3 is 16 amino acids. The V gene end was trimmed by 0 bases and the J gene end by 6 bases; junction bases not matched to a gene: 6. Germline V gene lookup returns CDR1 LNHNV and CDR2 YYDKDF (reference sequence). The CDR3 DNA reads as TGTGCCACCAGCAGAGAGAGGACAGGGGGCAGCCAGACCCAGTACTTC. It yields the protein CATSRERTGGSQTQYF.

The V gene is TRBV28, the J gene TRBJ2-4; D tentatively fits TRBD1 or TRBD2 (6 bases each). In germline, CDR1 is MDHEN, CDR2 SYDVKM. Trimming left V 5 bases short and J 0 bases short, with 17 bases between. The CDR3 runs to 17 residues. The CDR3 is CASSPGTRGLAKNIQYF. In DNA, the CDR3 is TGTGCCAGCAGTCCTGGTACCAGGGGACTAGCCAAAAACATTCAGTACTTC.

This chain joins TRBV5-1 and TRBJ2-3; D gene unclear. V dropped 4 bases and J dropped 2 bases, with 5 bases sitting between them. From germline, CDR1 is SGHRS and CDR2 YFSETQ. This CDR3 contains 12 residues. The DNA of the CDR3 is TGCGCCAGCAGCCCAACCACAGATACGCAGTATTTT. Its translation is CASSPTTDTQYF. Drawing the rest from reference TRBV5-1 and TRBJ2-3, the complete variable domain is KAGVTQTPRYLIKTRGQQVTLSCSPISGHRSVSWYQQTPGQGLQFLFEYFSETQRNKGNFPGRFSGRQFSNSRSEMNVSTLELGDSALYLCASSPTTDTQYFGPGTRLTVL.